The present TCR beta chain was sequenced within a study of PD-1 blockade in classical Hodgkin lymphoma. The wider study: It was nivolumab at 3 mg/kg, given intravenously every 2 weeks, that patients received.

Measured with immunoSEQ multiplex PCR; TCRdb has only the in-frame clones, and not every one. The table includes fewer than 90,000 clones, 89% detected once. A remark on this clone: Its cognate antigen is unknown.

General observations from the study: Repertoire differences have undefined causes, possibly disease activity or prior therapy.

Each patient experienced a relapse that followed autologous stem cell transplantation, and brentuximab vedotin exposure varied. The receptor comes from a human donor with classical Hodgkin lymphoma. The sequencing here drew on peripheral blood mononuclear cells (PBMCs), taken at baseline.

CDR3 region: CASSQNRGLENTEAFF. As DNA, the CDR3 is TGTGCCAGCTCACAAAACAGGGGGCTTGAGAACACTGAAGCTTTCTTT. V usage is TRBV18 and J usage is TRBJ1-1, with TRBD1 identical over 9 bases. Trimming at V came to 4 bases and at J to 1 base, leaving 7 bases not matched to a gene. The CDR3 runs 16 residues. CDR1 KGHSH and CDR2 LQKENI come from the germline V gene.